This is a list of T cell receptor beta chains from one sample in a study of metastatic and nonmetastatic thyroid tumors. MiXCR re-clonotyped the PCR reads for TCRdb. The table lists about 33,000 clones, 15% to 20% of them singletons. Sequenced input: blood. These TCRs come from a male donor with papillary thyroid cancer or a benign thyroid nodule (not recorded which). Some clones in this sample may be carry-over from other donors' samples. CDR3s include the opening cysteine and the closing phenylalanine or tryptophan. The D gene is left open where the match is weak. Clone size appears in some rows only: once, few, many, or a class for an expanded clone.

d_call: -
j_call: TRBJ2-1
clone_size: many
v_call: TRBV7-8
cdr3_aa: CASSLEVGGNEQFF
cdr3_nt: TGTGCCAGCAGCTTAGAAGTTGGGGGGAATGAGCAGTTCTTC

d_call: -
j_call: TRBJ1-4
clone_size: many
v_call: TRBV20-1
cdr3_aa: CSARMVQGPNEKLFF
cdr3_nt: TGCAGTGCTAGAATGGTTCAGGGCCCTAATGAAAAACTGTTTTTT

d_call: -
j_call: TRBJ2-1
clone_size: many
v_call: TRBV12-3/TRBV12-4
cdr3_aa: CASTPEEYSLNEQFF
cdr3_nt: TGTGCCAGCACCCCTGAGGAGTACTCCCTAAATGAGCAGTTCTTC

d_call: -
j_call: TRBJ1-5
clone_size: many
v_call: TRBV2
cdr3_aa: CASGEGWNQPQHF
cdr3_nt: TGTGCCAGCGGGGAGGGATGGAATCAGCCCCAGCATTTT

d_call: -
j_call: TRBJ2-1
clone_size: many
v_call: TRBV12-5
cdr3_aa: CASGNRGAQQFF
cdr3_nt: TGTGCTAGTGGTAATCGGGGAGCCCAGCAGTTCTTC

d_call: -
j_call: TRBJ2-7
clone_size: few
v_call: TRBV12-3/TRBV12-4
cdr3_aa: CASIPDYPSYEHYF
cdr3_nt: TGTGCCAGCATACCGGACTACCCTTCCTACGAGCATTACTTC

d_call: -
j_call: TRBJ2-1
clone_size: -
v_call: TRBV11-2
cdr3_aa: CASSPGLPYNEQFF
cdr3_nt: TGTGCCAGCAGCCCCGGATTACCGTACAATGAGCAGTTCTTC

d_call: TRBD1
j_call: TRBJ2-5
clone_size: few
v_call: TRBV3-1
cdr3_aa: CASSQGASGTGAATQYF
cdr3_nt: TGTGCCAGCAGCCAAGGTGCGTCTGGGACAGGTGCGGCGACCCAGTACTTC

d_call: -
j_call: TRBJ1-2
clone_size: medium-sized
v_call: TRBV6-2/TRBV6-3
cdr3_aa: CASYYLGIGYTF
cdr3_nt: TGTGCCAGCTATTACTTAGGGATTGGCTACACCTTC

d_call: -
j_call: TRBJ2-7
clone_size: medium-sized
v_call: TRBV28
cdr3_aa: CASSLHNWRGQDEQYF
cdr3_nt: TGTGCCAGCAGTTTACATAACTGGCGGGGGCAGGACGAGCAGTACTTC

d_call: TRBD2
j_call: TRBJ2-7
clone_size: medium-sized
v_call: TRBV27
cdr3_aa: CASSPGLAGVGNEQYF
cdr3_nt: TGTGCCAGCAGCCCCGGACTAGCGGGAGTTGGAAACGAGCAGTACTTC

d_call: -
j_call: TRBJ2-7
clone_size: -
v_call: TRBV7-6
cdr3_aa: CASSLGGSSSYEQYF
cdr3_nt: TGTGCCAGCAGCTTGGGCGGTTCGAGCTCCTACGAGCAGTACTTC

d_call: -
j_call: TRBJ1-3
clone_size: many
v_call: TRBV19
cdr3_aa: CASTQQGSSGNTIYF
cdr3_nt: TGTGCCAGTACCCAACAGGGATCCTCTGGAAACACCATATATTTT

d_call: -
j_call: TRBJ2-5
clone_size: many
v_call: TRBV7-2
cdr3_aa: CASRAVSGETQYF
cdr3_nt: TGTGCCAGCAGGGCTGTTTCGGGAGAGACCCAGTACTTC

d_call: TRBD1
j_call: TRBJ1-4
clone_size: -
v_call: TRBV9
cdr3_aa: CASSLEGAVTREKLFF
cdr3_nt: TGTGCCAGCAGTTTAGAGGGGGCAGTCACCAGGGAAAAACTGTTTTTT

d_call: -
j_call: TRBJ1-2
clone_size: -
v_call: TRBV28
cdr3_aa: CASSLPPRPDGDYGYTF
cdr3_nt: TGTGCCAGCAGTTTACCTCCTCGACCGGACGGCGACTATGGCTACACCTTC

d_call: TRBD1
j_call: TRBJ1-6
clone_size: few
v_call: TRBV27
cdr3_aa: CASRRTGPVSPLHF
cdr3_nt: TGTGCCAGCAGACGGACAGGCCCCGTCTCACCCCTCCACTTT

d_call: -
j_call: TRBJ2-1
clone_size: many
v_call: TRBV15
cdr3_aa: CATSTQTTPPRNEQFF
cdr3_nt: TGTGCCACCAGCACTCAGACTACCCCGCCGAGGAATGAGCAGTTCTTC

d_call: -
j_call: TRBJ2-1
clone_size: -
v_call: TRBV6-1
cdr3_aa: CASSAGTPNEQFF
cdr3_nt: TGTGCCAGCAGTGCTGGGACTCCCAATGAGCAGTTCTTC

d_call: TRBD1
j_call: TRBJ1-2
clone_size: many
v_call: TRBV24-1
cdr3_aa: CATSDSRRTGGSPYGYTF
cdr3_nt: TGTGCCACCAGTGATTCCCGCCGGACAGGGGGTTCCCCCTATGGCTACACCTTC

d_call: -
j_call: TRBJ1-3
clone_size: few
v_call: TRBV2
cdr3_aa: CASRKEGNTIYF
cdr3_nt: TGTGCCAGTAGAAAAGAAGGAAACACCATATATTTT

d_call: TRBD1
j_call: TRBJ2-7
clone_size: few
v_call: TRBV11-3
cdr3_aa: CASEGTGGEQYF
cdr3_nt: TGTGCCAGCGAGGGGACAGGAGGCGAGCAGTACTTC

d_call: -
j_call: TRBJ1-1
clone_size: many
v_call: TRBV5-6
cdr3_aa: CASSSPSWNTEAFF
cdr3_nt: TGTGCCAGCAGTTCCCCCTCCTGGAACACTGAAGCTTTCTTT

d_call: -
j_call: TRBJ2-1
clone_size: many
v_call: TRBV19
cdr3_aa: CASSMRNEQFF
cdr3_nt: TGTGCCAGTAGTATGCGGAATGAGCAGTTCTTC

d_call: -
j_call: TRBJ1-1
clone_size: -
v_call: TRBV12-3/TRBV12-4
cdr3_aa: CAICLNQNTEAFF
cdr3_nt: TGTGCCATCTGTTTAAACCAGAACACTGAAGCTTTCTTT

d_call: -
j_call: TRBJ2-3
clone_size: many
v_call: TRBV29-1
cdr3_aa: CSARGWSTDTQYF
cdr3_nt: TGCAGCGCGCGGGGATGGAGCACAGATACGCAGTATTTT

d_call: -
j_call: TRBJ1-5
clone_size: many
v_call: TRBV24-1
cdr3_aa: CATSDGDEPQHF
cdr3_nt: TGTGCCACCAGTGATGGTGACGAGCCCCAGCATTTT

d_call: -
j_call: TRBJ2-5
clone_size: many
v_call: TRBV6-1
cdr3_aa: CASSEGGRGSLETQYF
cdr3_nt: TGTGCCAGCAGCGAGGGGGGGAGGGGGAGTTTGGAGACCCAGTACTTC

d_call: -
j_call: TRBJ2-3
clone_size: few
v_call: TRBV6-2/TRBV6-3
cdr3_aa: CASRTSTDTQYF
cdr3_nt: TGTGCCAGCCGGACTAGCACAGATACGCAGTATTTT

d_call: -
j_call: TRBJ1-2
clone_size: -
v_call: TRBV6-1
cdr3_aa: CATKTGFYGYTF
cdr3_nt: TGTGCCACTAAAACCGGTTTTTATGGCTACACCTTC

d_call: TRBD1
j_call: TRBJ1-5
clone_size: many
v_call: TRBV3-1
cdr3_aa: CASRATGPDQPQHF
cdr3_nt: TGTGCCAGCAGGGCGACAGGGCCGGATCAGCCCCAGCATTTT

d_call: TRBD1
j_call: TRBJ1-1
clone_size: many
v_call: TRBV10-2
cdr3_aa: CASSETGGNTEAFF
cdr3_nt: TGCGCCAGCAGTGAGACAGGGGGGAACACTGAAGCTTTCTTT

d_call: -
j_call: TRBJ2-1
clone_size: medium-sized
v_call: TRBV27
cdr3_aa: CASSLEFGRHEQFF
cdr3_nt: TGTGCCAGCAGTTTAGAGTTCGGACGGCATGAGCAGTTCTTC

d_call: TRBD1
j_call: TRBJ1-2
clone_size: medium-sized
v_call: TRBV6-5
cdr3_aa: CASSYSNRGRDYGYTF
cdr3_nt: TGTGCCAGCAGTTACTCGAACAGGGGTCGGGACTATGGCTACACCTTC

d_call: -
j_call: TRBJ1-1
clone_size: many
v_call: TRBV7-6
cdr3_aa: CASSLAAVATNTEAFF
cdr3_nt: TGTGCCAGCAGCTTAGCAGCGGTTGCAACGAACACTGAAGCTTTCTTT

d_call: -
j_call: TRBJ1-1
clone_size: many
v_call: TRBV5-1
cdr3_aa: CASSPGYRENTEAFF
cdr3_nt: TGCGCCAGCAGCCCGGGCTACAGGGAGAACACTGAAGCTTTCTTT

d_call: TRBD1
j_call: TRBJ1-5
clone_size: -
v_call: TRBV24-1
cdr3_aa: CATSPGGQGAAQPQHF
cdr3_nt: TGTGCCACCAGTCCTGGGGGCCAGGGGGCAGCTCAGCCCCAGCATTTT

d_call: TRBD1
j_call: TRBJ2-7
clone_size: many
v_call: TRBV5-5
cdr3_aa: CASSLGTVGNEQYF
cdr3_nt: TGTGCCAGCAGCTTAGGGACAGTGGGCAACGAGCAGTACTTC

d_call: -
j_call: TRBJ1-4
clone_size: many
v_call: TRBV24-1
cdr3_aa: CATSDGTFPEKLFF
cdr3_nt: TGTGCCACCAGTGATGGGACTTTTCCCGAAAAACTGTTTTTT

d_call: -
j_call: TRBJ2-1
clone_size: many
v_call: TRBV18
cdr3_aa: CASSPPTRSSYNEQFF
cdr3_nt: TGTGCCAGCTCACCACCGACCAGGAGCTCCTACAATGAGCAGTTCTTC

d_call: TRBD1
j_call: TRBJ1-6
clone_size: many
v_call: TRBV12-3/TRBV12-4
cdr3_aa: CASSPSWTGKYSPLHF
cdr3_nt: TGTGCCAGCAGTCCGTCCTGGACAGGGAAATATTCACCCCTCCACTTT

d_call: -
j_call: TRBJ2-1
clone_size: many
v_call: TRBV20-1
cdr3_aa: CSGVYRNEQFF
cdr3_nt: TGCAGTGGTGTCTATCGAAATGAGCAGTTCTTC

d_call: TRBD2
j_call: TRBJ2-1
clone_size: many
v_call: TRBV27
cdr3_aa: CASSLVASGGANYNEQFF
cdr3_nt: TGTGCCAGCAGTTTGGTAGCTAGCGGGGGGGCAAACTACAATGAGCAGTTCTTC

d_call: -
j_call: TRBJ2-2
clone_size: few
v_call: TRBV12-3/TRBV12-4
cdr3_aa: CASHEWQVNSEAGELFF
cdr3_nt: TGTGCCAGCCACGAATGGCAGGTCAACTCAGAGGCCGGGGAGCTGTTTTTT